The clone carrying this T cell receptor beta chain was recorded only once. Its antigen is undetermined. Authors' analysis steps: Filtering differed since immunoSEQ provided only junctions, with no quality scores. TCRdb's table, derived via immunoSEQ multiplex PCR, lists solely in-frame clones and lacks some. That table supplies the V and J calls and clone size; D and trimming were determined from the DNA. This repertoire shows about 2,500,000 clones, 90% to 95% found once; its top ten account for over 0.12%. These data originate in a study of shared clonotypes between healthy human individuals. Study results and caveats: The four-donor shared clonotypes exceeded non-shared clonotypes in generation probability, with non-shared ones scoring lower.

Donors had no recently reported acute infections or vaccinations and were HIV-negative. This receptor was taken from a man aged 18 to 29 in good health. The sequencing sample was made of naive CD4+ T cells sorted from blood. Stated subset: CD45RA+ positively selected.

Here the CDR3 reads CAWSPWTGGLYPEQYF. The CDR3 coding sequence is TGTGCCTGGAGTCCCTGGACAGGGGGCCTATACCCCGAGCAGTACTTC. The chain is built from TRBV30 and TRBJ2-7, with 11 bases aligning to TRBD1. The CDR3 contains 16 residues. V lost 2 bases, J lost 6 bases, and 12 bases stayed unmatched. The V gene's germline CDR1 is GTSNPN and CDR2 SVGIG (reference sequence).